The following is a T cell receptor beta chain sequence with its context. Its specificity is not known. The entry originates in a study of T cell responses to AZD1222 COVID-19 vaccine. Study-level points and caveats: Clonal diversity was possibly underestimated, and the donors were mostly white British, with more females. Spike regions recognized by vaccine-associated CD4 TCRs spanned the protein, led by 160-218 and 743-854.

Repertoires were generated with immunoSEQ multiplex PCR, while TCRdb's copy carries only in-frame clones and drops some. The sample records under 95,000 clones, 80% to 90% being singletons. Pooling was applied to second doses at about 4 or about 12 weeks. CDR1 and CDR2 from the germline V gene are LGHDT and YNNKEL (reference sequence). The CDR3 is 12 amino acids. V lost 2 bases, J lost 5 bases, and 6 bases lay in between. The V and J genes are TRBV3-1 (or the pseudogene TRBV3-2) and TRBJ1-1; D is uncertain. The specimen comprised peripheral blood, sampled 28 days after the second AZD1222 dose. The TCR was taken from an adult who received the AZD1222 COVID-19 vaccine. The CDR3 region is CASSQSRTEAFF. CDR3 in DNA: TGTGCCAGCAGCCAATCTCGGACTGAAGCTTTCTTT.